Listed below are T cell receptor beta chains from one sample, sequenced in a study of T cells in Graves' hyperthyroidism and ophthalmopathy. From the multiplex PCR reads, TCRdb called clonotypes with MiXCR, one entry per CDR3 protein. The repertoire holds 340,000 or so distinct CDR3 sequences, with roughly a fifth as singletons. The sequencing sample was made of blood. The receptors come from a woman in her forties or fifties with Graves' hyperthyroidism. The CDR3 runs from the conserved cysteine through the conserved F or W. D genes are given only for firm matches. Size is omitted from some rows. Given values are once, few, many or a class for expanded clones.

TRBV18,.,TRBJ2-5,.,CASSPPPGRQETQYF,TGTGCCAGCTCACCCCCGCCAGGGCGCCAAGAGACCCAGTACTTC
TRBV6-1,many,TRBJ2-7,.,CASSEAQGFYEQYF,TGTGCCAGCAGTGAAGCACAGGGCTTCTACGAGCAGTACTTC
TRBV28,many,TRBJ1-1,.,CASSLSGGGLASNTEAFF,TGTGCCAGCAGTTTATCCGGCGGGGGCCTTGCCTCGAACACTGAAGCTTTCTTT
TRBV7-3,many,TRBJ2-3,.,CASSLSRDQAGDTQYF,TGTGCCAGCAGCTTAAGCAGGGACCAAGCGGGAGATACGCAGTATTTT
TRBV5-5,.,TRBJ2-2,TRBD1,CASRPGPSRGRGTGELFF,TGTGCCAGCAGACCTGGCCCCTCCAGGGGGCGGGGCACCGGGGAGCTGTTTTTT
TRBV24-1,.,TRBJ2-4,.,CATSSGVAKNIQYF,TGTGCCACCAGCTCAGGTGTAGCCAAAAACATTCAGTACTTC
TRBV4-1,few,TRBJ2-7,.,CASSQGSTSSYEQYF,TGCGCCAGCAGCCAAGGGTCTACGTCATCCTACGAGCAGTACTTC
TRBV20-1,.,TRBJ2-7,.,CSASTMGAGSYEQYF,TGCAGTGCTAGTACAATGGGGGCAGGGTCCTACGAGCAGTACTTC
TRBV3-1,.,TRBJ2-3,TRBD2,CASSRREAGTDTQYF,TGTGCCAGCAGTCGGCGGGAGGCGGGGACAGATACGCAGTATTTT
TRBV29-1,few,TRBJ2-3,TRBD2,CSVGLRLARFTDTQYF,TGCAGCGTTGGGTTGCGACTAGCGAGATTCACAGATACGCAGTATTTT
TRBV11-2,few,TRBJ2-1,TRBD2,CASSWGLAGTYNEQFF,TGTGCCAGCAGCTGGGGACTAGCGGGAACCTACAATGAGCAGTTCTTC
TRBV19,many,TRBJ1-1,TRBD1,CASRTGTGGFVNTEAFF,TGTGCCAGTAGAACCGGGACAGGGGGCTTTGTGAACACTGAAGCTTTCTTT
TRBV4-1,.,TRBJ1-2,.,CASSSRLIANYGYTF,TGCGCCAGCAGCTCCCGGCTTATTGCCAACTATGGCTACACCTTC
TRBV12-3/TRBV12-4,many,TRBJ2-2,.,CASSNRGNTGELFF,TGTGCCAGCAGTAACCGGGGGAACACCGGGGAGCTGTTTTTT
TRBV28,.,TRBJ2-7,.,CASSQGINEQYF,TGTGCCAGCAGTCAGGGGATTAACGAGCAGTACTTC
TRBV11-2,once,TRBJ1-2,.,CASTPQAGGWYGYTF,TGTGCCAGCACCCCTCAGGCGGGGGGCTGGTATGGCTACACCTTC
TRBV27,many,TRBJ2-1,TRBD2,CASSFRSREDEQFF,TGTGCCAGCAGTTTCCGCTCGCGGGAGGATGAGCAGTTCTTC
TRBV4-1,.,TRBJ2-1,.,CASSQTGIFDHNEQFF,TGCGCCAGCAGCCAAACGGGGATATTTGATCACAATGAGCAGTTCTTC
TRBV20-1,few,TRBJ1-1,.,CSALTGSTEAFF,TGCAGTGCCTTAACAGGGTCCACTGAAGCTTTCTTT
TRBV20-1,.,TRBJ1-5,TRBD1,CSARDLGQVGNQPQHF,TGCAGTGCTAGAGACCTTGGACAGGTAGGCAATCAGCCCCAGCATTTT
TRBV12-3/TRBV12-4,.,TRBJ1-2,.,CASSRSPGGRNYGYTF,TGTGCCAGCAGTCGCTCACCCGGGGGACGGAACTATGGCTACACCTTC
TRBV11-2,.,TRBJ1-1,.,CASSFNRALAFF,TGTGCCAGCAGCTTTAACCGGGCCTTAGCTTTCTTT
TRBV18,many,TRBJ1-4,.,CASSPPEATNEKLFF,TGTGCCAGCTCACCACCGGAGGCGACTAATGAAAAACTGTTTTTT
TRBV7-3,.,TRBJ1-4,.,CASSLRATVATNEKLFF,TGTGCCAGCAGCCTTCGTGCGACGGTGGCAACTAATGAAAAACTGTTTTTT
TRBV15,many,TRBJ1-1,TRBD1,CATSRPTGANTEAFF,TGTGCCACCAGCAGACCAACAGGGGCGAACACTGAAGCTTTCTTT
TRBV12-3/TRBV12-4,few,TRBJ1-2,.,CASSSGPQSIYGYTF,TGTGCCAGCAGCTCGGGGCCGCAAAGTATCTATGGCTACACCTTC
TRBV30,.,TRBJ2-7,.,CAWRPIGATASSYEQYF,TGTGCCTGGAGGCCAATTGGGGCCACAGCCAGCTCCTACGAGCAGTACTTC
TRBV7-9,many,TRBJ1-6,TRBD1,CASSFGTAIGPPLHF,TGTGCCAGCAGCTTTGGGACAGCTATCGGCCCACCCCTCCACTTT
TRBV25-1,.,TRBJ2-5,.,CARPGTFQETQYF,TGTGCCAGGCCGGGAACCTTCCAAGAGACCCAGTACTTC
TRBV29-1,few,TRBJ2-1,.,CSVEDRGPLTIPNNEQFF,TGCAGCGTTGAAGATCGAGGACCCTTGACTATTCCTAACAATGAGCAGTTCTTC
TRBV5-1,many,TRBJ2-3,.,CASRRSGQFTDTQYF,TGCGCCAGCAGGAGAAGCGGCCAATTCACAGATACGCAGTATTTT
TRBV5-4,many,TRBJ2-7,.,CASSLALGSPYEQYF,TGTGCCAGCAGCTTGGCTCTGGGGTCCCCGTACGAGCAGTACTTC
TRBV3-1,many,TRBJ1-1,.,CASSQLGQVMNTEAFF,TGTGCCAGCAGCCAACTTGGGCAGGTCATGAACACTGAAGCTTTCTTT
TRBV28,many,TRBJ1-6,TRBD1,CASSRDRGAYNSPLHF,TGTGCCAGCTCCCGGGACAGGGGGGCCTATAATTCACCCCTCCACTTT
TRBV7-7,many,TRBJ2-5,TRBD2,CASSLRALAGETQYF,TGTGCTAGCAGCTTAAGGGCACTAGCGGGAGAGACCCAGTACTTC
TRBV6-1,many,TRBJ2-2,.,CASRTNTGELFF,TGTGCCAGTCGGACGAACACCGGGGAGCTGTTTTTT
TRBV20-1,.,TRBJ1-2,TRBD1,CSAGQGADYGYTF,TGCAGTGCCGGACAGGGGGCGGACTATGGCTACACCTTC
TRBV2,.,TRBJ2-1,TRBD2,CASSLVLAGIYNEQFF,TGTGCCAGCAGCTTAGTACTAGCGGGAATTTACAATGAGCAGTTCTTC
TRBV5-6,.,TRBJ1-5,.,CASSLYSGGGQPQHF,TGTGCCAGCAGCTTGTACTCTGGGGGAGGTCAGCCCCAGCATTTT
TRBV11-2,.,TRBJ2-1,TRBD2,CASSPIAGGRTNEQFF,TGTGCCAGCAGCCCTATAGCGGGGGGCCGGACCAATGAGCAGTTCTTC
TRBV7-2,.,TRBJ1-5,.,CASSGTYSNQPQHF,TGTGCCAGCAGCGGGACATATAGCAATCAGCCCCAGCATTTT
TRBV12-3/TRBV12-4,many,TRBJ1-1,.,CASRRQGNEAFF,TGTGCCAGCAGGCGCCAGGGAAATGAAGCTTTCTTT
TRBV11-3,many,TRBJ1-1,.,CASSTGMGNTEAFF,TGTGCCAGCAGCACAGGGATGGGGAACACTGAAGCTTTCTTT
TRBV20-1,many,TRBJ2-7,.,CSARALSWGAYEQYF,TGCAGTGCTAGGGCACTATCGTGGGGGGCCTACGAGCAGTACTTC
TRBV3-1,many,TRBJ1-6,TRBD1,CASSQGSGTGSSPLHF,TGTGCCAGCAGCCAAGGATCCGGGACAGGGAGTTCACCCCTCCACTTT
TRBV19,.,TRBJ1-6,TRBD1,CASAGQGVSPLHF,TGTGCCAGTGCGGGACAGGGGGTTTCACCCCTCCACTTT
TRBV5-1,many,TRBJ1-1,.,CASSSTVGNTEAFF,TGCGCCAGCAGCTCTACGGTGGGGAACACTGAAGCTTTCTTT